This TCR beta chain was found in a study of technical replicates of blood from a few donors. Method: immunoSEQ multiplex PCR; TCRdb's copy keeps in-frame clones and lacks some. This table has 72,000 or so clones, around 95% appearing once. In its sample, this clone was seen once. This CDR3 is built from 16 residues. Per the germline V gene, CDR1 is SEHNR and CDR2 is FQNEAQ (reference sequence). J gave up 1 base and V 1 base, and 4 bases lay outside the gene matches. The chain carries TRBV7-9 and TRBJ2-3, with 8 bases matching TRBD2. The sequencing sample was made of T cells isolated from PBMCs. The TCR sequence derives from a human donor in good health. CDR3 region: CASSLVAAGGTDTQYF. The CDR3 DNA sequence: TGTGCCAGCAGCTTAGTAGCAGCGGGAGGCACAGATACGCAGTATTTT.